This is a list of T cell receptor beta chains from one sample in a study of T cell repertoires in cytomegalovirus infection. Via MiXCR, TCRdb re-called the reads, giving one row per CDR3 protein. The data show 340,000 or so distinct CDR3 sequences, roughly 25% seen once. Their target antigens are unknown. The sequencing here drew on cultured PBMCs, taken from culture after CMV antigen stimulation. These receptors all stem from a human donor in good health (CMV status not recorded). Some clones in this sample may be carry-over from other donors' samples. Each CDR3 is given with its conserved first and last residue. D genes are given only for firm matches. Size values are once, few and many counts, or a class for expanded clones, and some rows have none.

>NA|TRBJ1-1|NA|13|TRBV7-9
CASSFKQGQVAFF
TGTGCCAGCAGCTTCAAGCAAGGACAAGTGGCTTTCTTT
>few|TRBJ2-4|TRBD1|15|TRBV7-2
CASSLRGPGKNIQYF
TGTGCCAGCAGCTTGAGGGGGCCGGGCAAAAACATTCAGTACTTC
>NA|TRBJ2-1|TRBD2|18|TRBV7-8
CASSYGLAGVPTYNEQFF
TGTGCCAGCAGCTACGGACTAGCGGGAGTCCCGACCTACAATGAGCAGTTCTTC
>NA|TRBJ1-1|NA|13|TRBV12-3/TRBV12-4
CASSLSSVTEAFF
TGTGCCAGCAGTTTGAGTTCGGTCACTGAAGCTTTCTTT
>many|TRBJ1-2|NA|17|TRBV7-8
CASSLSPPRQQNYGYTF
TGTGCCAGCAGCTTATCCCCACCGCGACAGCAAAACTATGGCTACACCTTC
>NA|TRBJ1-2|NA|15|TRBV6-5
CASSQRGEKGDGYTF
TGTGCCAGCAGTCAACGAGGGGAAAAAGGTGATGGCTACACCTTC
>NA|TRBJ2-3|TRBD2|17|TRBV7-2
CASSLGLELAGLDTQYF
TGTGCCAGCAGCTTAGGTTTGGAACTAGCGGGACTAGATACGCAGTATTTT
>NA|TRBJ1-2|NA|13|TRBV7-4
CASSLDGGTGYTF
TGTGCCAGCAGCTTAGACGGGGGGACTGGCTACACCTTC
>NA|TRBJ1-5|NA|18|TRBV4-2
CASSQDAGARGYYQPQHF
TGTGCCAGCAGCCAAGATGCGGGGGCGCGGGGATATTATCAGCCCCAGCATTTT
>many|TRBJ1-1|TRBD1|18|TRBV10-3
CAISEGAGQGARGTEAFF
TGTGCCATCAGTGAGGGAGCAGGACAGGGGGCAAGGGGCACTGAAGCTTTCTTT
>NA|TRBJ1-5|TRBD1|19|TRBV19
CASSIDPRAGGISNQPQHF
TGTGCCAGTAGTATAGACCCGAGGGCAGGGGGCATCAGCAATCAGCCCCAGCATTTT
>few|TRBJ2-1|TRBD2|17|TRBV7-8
CASSLGSGSILYNEQFF
TGTGCCAGCAGCTTAGGTAGCGGGAGTATCTTGTACAATGAGCAGTTCTTC
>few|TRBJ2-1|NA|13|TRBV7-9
CASTLNRVSEQFF
TGTGCCAGCACCCTAAACAGGGTATCTGAGCAGTTCTTC
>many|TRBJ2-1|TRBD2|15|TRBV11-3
CASSLSGTSYNEQFF
TGTGCCAGCAGCTTAAGCGGGACCTCCTACAATGAGCAGTTCTTC
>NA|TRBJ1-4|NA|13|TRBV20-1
CSARDHVREKLFF
TGCAGTGCTAGAGATCATGTCCGTGAAAAACTGTTTTTT
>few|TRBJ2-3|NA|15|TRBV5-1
CASSLEQLSTDTQYF
TGCGCCAGCAGCTTGGAGCAACTTAGCACAGATACGCAGTATTTT
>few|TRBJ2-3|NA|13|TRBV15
CATSRTHEFRLYF
TGTGCCACCAGCAGAACCCACGAGTTCAGGCTGTATTTT
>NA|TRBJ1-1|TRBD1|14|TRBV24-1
CATRSGTGNTEAFF
TGTGCCACCAGATCCGGGACAGGGAACACTGAAGCTTTCTTT
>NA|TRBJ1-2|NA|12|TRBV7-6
CASNVFGFGYTF
TGTGCCAGCAACGTGTTTGGGTTTGGCTACACCTTC
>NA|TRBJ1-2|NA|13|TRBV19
CASSIGAGDGYTF
TGTGCCAGTAGTATCGGGGCAGGCGATGGCTACACCTTC
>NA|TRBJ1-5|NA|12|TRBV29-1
CSVGAINQPQHF
TGCAGCGTTGGAGCAATCAATCAGCCCCAGCATTTT
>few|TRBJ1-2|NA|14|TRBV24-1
CATSDPRTVYGYTF
TGTGCCACCAGTGATCCCCGGACAGTTTATGGCTACACCTTC
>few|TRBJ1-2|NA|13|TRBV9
CASSLTLSEGYTF
TGTGCCAGCAGCCTTACTTTATCTGAGGGCTACACCTTC
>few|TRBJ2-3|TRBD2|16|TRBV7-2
CASSLQAGGPPDTQYF
TGTGCCAGCAGCTTACAGGCGGGAGGGCCACCAGATACGCAGTATTTT
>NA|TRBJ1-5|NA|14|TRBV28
CASSLWSRGQPQHF
TGTGCCAGCAGTTTATGGTCAAGAGGTCAGCCCCAGCATTTT
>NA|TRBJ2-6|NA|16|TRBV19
CASSISRRSGANVLTF
TGTGCCAGTAGTATAAGTAGGAGATCTGGGGCCAACGTCCTGACTTTC
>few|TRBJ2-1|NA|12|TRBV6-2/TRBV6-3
CASGRSVNEQFF
TGTGCCAGCGGGCGGTCGGTCAATGAGCAGTTCTTC
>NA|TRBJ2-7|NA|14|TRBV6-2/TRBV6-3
CASSYPGTDYEQYF
TGTGCCAGCAGTTACCCAGGGACGGACTACGAGCAGTACTTC
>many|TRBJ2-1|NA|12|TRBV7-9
CASSAGGNEQFF
TGTGCCAGCAGCGCCGGGGGCAATGAGCAGTTCTTC
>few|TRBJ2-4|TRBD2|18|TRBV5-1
CASSLGLAVPRDKNIQYF
TGCGCCAGCAGCTTGGGGCTAGCGGTCCCCCGGGACAAAAACATTCAGTACTTC
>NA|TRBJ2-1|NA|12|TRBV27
CASSIGRGEQFF
TGTGCCAGCAGCATAGGACGGGGTGAGCAGTTCTTC
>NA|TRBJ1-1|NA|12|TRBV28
CASRAREYSAFF
TGTGCCAGCAGGGCCAGAGAGTACTCAGCTTTCTTT
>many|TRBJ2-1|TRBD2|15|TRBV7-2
CASSRLAGDRNEQFF
TGTGCCAGCAGCCGACTAGCGGGAGATCGCAATGAGCAGTTCTTC
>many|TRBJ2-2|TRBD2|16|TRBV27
CASSLSSSGRSGELFF
TGTGCCAGCAGTTTATCTTCTAGCGGGAGATCCGGGGAGCTGTTTTTT
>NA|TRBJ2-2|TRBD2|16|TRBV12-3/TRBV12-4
CASSPPSGRPTGELFF
TGTGCCAGCAGCCCTCCTAGCGGGAGGCCTACCGGGGAGCTGTTTTTT
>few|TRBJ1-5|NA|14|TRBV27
CASSLSAESQPQHF
TGTGCCAGCAGTTTATCGGCGGAGAGCCAGCCCCAGCATTTT
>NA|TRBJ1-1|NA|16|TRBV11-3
CASSPRAGAMNTEAFF
TGTGCCAGCAGCCCCCGGGCGGGGGCGATGAACACTGAAGCTTTCTTT
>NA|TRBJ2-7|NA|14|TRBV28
CASSLGPGPYEQYF
TGTGCCAGCAGTTTAGGACCGGGGCCCTACGAGCAGTACTTC
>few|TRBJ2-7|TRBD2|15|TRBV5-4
CASRYGSGGSYEQYF
TGTGCCAGCAGATATGGCAGCGGGGGTTCCTACGAGCAGTACTTC
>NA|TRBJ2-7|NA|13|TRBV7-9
CASSRPPGNEQYF
TGTGCCAGCAGCCGACCGCCGGGAAACGAGCAGTACTTC
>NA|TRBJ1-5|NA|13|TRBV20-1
CSAKAGSNQPQHF
TGCAGTGCTAAAGCGGGAAGCAATCAGCCCCAGCATTTT
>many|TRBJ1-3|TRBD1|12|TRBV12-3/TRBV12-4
CATDRGGNTIYF
TGTGCCACCGACAGGGGTGGAAACACCATATATTTT
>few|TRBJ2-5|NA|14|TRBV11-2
CASSQAGGLETQYF
TGTGCCAGCTCGCAAGCTGGGGGGCTGGAGACCCAGTACTTC
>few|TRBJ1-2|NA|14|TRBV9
CASSLRSYSYGYTF
TGTGCCAGCAGCCTTCGGTCCTACAGCTATGGCTACACCTTC
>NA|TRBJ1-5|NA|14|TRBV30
CAWGAGRGNQPQHF
TGTGCCTGGGGAGCGGGACGGGGGAATCAGCCCCAGCATTTT
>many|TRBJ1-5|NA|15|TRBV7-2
CASSGGAGQNQPQHF
TGTGCCAGCAGCGGCGGAGCCGGGCAGAATCAGCCCCAGCATTTT
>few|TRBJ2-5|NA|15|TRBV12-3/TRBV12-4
CASSLSPPAQETQYF
TGTGCCAGCAGTTTATCCCCCCCGGCGCAAGAGACCCAGTACTTC
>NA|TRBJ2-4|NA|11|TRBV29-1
CSVEVKNIQYF
TGCAGCGTTGAAGTGAAAAACATTCAGTACTTC
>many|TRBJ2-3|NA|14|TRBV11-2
CASSTSGWADTQYF
TGTGCCAGCAGCACCTCAGGGTGGGCAGATACGCAGTATTTT
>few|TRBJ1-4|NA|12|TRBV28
CASSLSGEKLFF
TGTGCCAGCAGTTTATCGGGGGAAAAACTGTTTTTT